These 27 T cell receptor beta chains were all obtained from the same sample, sequenced in a study of CD8+ T cells in alopecia areata. Following extraction, RNA underwent reverse transcription to cDNA, which served as the sequencing template. Clones were sequenced by immunoSEQ multiplex PCR, and TCRdb holds only the in-frame ones, with some missing. The table shows around 290,000 clones, with 58% occurring only once. Specified treatment: oral pan-JAK inhibitor, 5-10 mg twice daily. The sequenced sample was CD4+ T cells sorted from blood, obtained at week 24, from a patient treated with tofacitinib. These receptors were taken from a human donor with alopecia areata.

This clone showed up just a few times. V gene TRBV10-3 combines with J gene TRBJ2-1, with 11 bases fitting TRBD2. The CDR3 extends over 17 amino acids. With 11 bases clipped from V and 0 bases from J, the junction kept 12 bases outside the gene matches. From germline, CDR1 is ENHRY and CDR2 SYGVKD. CDR3 in DNA: TGTGCCTCCCTTAGCGGGGGGGCGACTAGCTCCTACAATGAGCAGTTCTTC. Translated, it gives CASLSGGATSSYNEQFF.

The chain couples TRBV5-1 to TRBJ2-7; 9 bases align to TRBD1. CDR3 length: 15 amino acids. From germline, CDR1 is SGHRS and CDR2 YFSETQ. After removal of 2 bases from V and 1 base from J, the junction contained 4 bases not matched to a gene. The CDR3 coding sequence is TGCGCCAGCAGCTTAACGGGACAGGGATCCTACGAGCAGTACTTC. It is translated as CASSLTGQGSYEQYF.

The chain combines TRBV7-2 with TRBJ1-6; 11 bases are a match to TRBD1. The CDR3 totals 13 residues. Germline V gives CDR1 SGHTA, CDR2 FQGNSA. With V trimmed by 5 bases and J by 13 bases, 4 bases remained unmatched. CDR3 coding DNA: TGTGCCAGCAGCATGGACAGGGGGCGTCCCCTCCACTTT. It yields the protein CASSMDRGRPLHF.

Only one count was recorded for this clone. V usage is TRBV30 and J usage is TRBJ1-5; 7 bases agree with TRBD1. The length of the CDR3 is 14 residues. V gave up 3 bases and J gave up 8 bases; unmatched junction bases: 10. Per the germline V gene, CDR1 is GTSNPN and CDR2 is SVGIG (reference sequence). In nucleotides, the CDR3 is TGTGCCTGGAGGGGGGACAGTCGGTTCGAGCCCCAGCATTTT. Residues: CAWRGDSRFEPQHF.

As DNA, the CDR3 is TGTGCCAGCAGTGCGGGGACTAGCGGGGGGACAATGCGCAATGAGCAGTTCTTC. Translated: CASSAGTSGGTMRNEQFF. The chain joins TRBV2 to TRBJ2-1; 15 bases fit TRBD2. Germline assignment: CDR1 SNHLY and CDR2 FYNNEI. V trimming: 4 bases; J trimming: 6 bases; junction bases outside the gene matches: 10. The CDR3 runs 18 residues.

The chain couples TRBV5-4 to TRBJ1-6, with D tentatively TRBD1 (5 bases). CDR1 and CDR2 (germline): SGHNT, YYREEE (reference sequence). This CDR3 region has 15 residues. V lost 2 bases, J lost 11 bases, and 17 bases lay in between. The CDR3: CASSLILTENPPLHF. For the CDR3, the DNA is TGTGCCAGCAGCTTAATTTTGACAGAAAACCCACCCCTCCACTTT.

This clone was observed a single time. CDR3 loop: CASSLPGEQYF. The CDR3 DNA reads as TGTGCCAGCAGCTTACCGGGGGAGCAGTACTTC. The J gene is TRBJ2-7, the V gene TRBV7-9; possibly TRBD2 for D (5 bases). Trimming shortened V by 2 bases and J by 7 bases, and 6 bases separated the two germline ends. The CDR3 spans 11 residues. Germline V gene sequence: CDR1 SEHNR, CDR2 FQNEAQ (reference sequence).

This clone was observed once. This CDR3 is CASSLGRGHNSPLHF. DNA for the CDR3: TGTGCCAGCAGCTTGGGGAGGGGGCATAATTCACCCCTCCACTTT. This rearrangement joins TRBV5-6 to TRBJ1-6; TRBD1 aligns across 7 bases. CDR1 is SGHDT, CDR2 YYEEEE, per germline. J was trimmed by 5 bases and V by 0 bases; bases with no gene match: 2. CDR3 length: 15 residues.

The rearrangement uses TRBV4-3 and TRBJ2-7, with a tentative D call TRBD1 (6 bases). Trimming left V 0 bases short and J 3 bases short, with 9 bases between. The CDR3 is made up of 14 amino acids. Germline CDR1 LGHNA, CDR2 YSLEER. The chain's CDR3 is CASSQDTTGYEQYF. In DNA, the CDR3 is TGCGCCAGCAGCCAAGATACGACAGGCTACGAGCAGTACTTC.

The rearrangement links TRBV7-3 to TRBJ2-3; 8 positions agree with TRBD1. With 1 base clipped from V and 10 bases from J, the junction kept 1 base outside the gene matches. The CDR3 is 12 amino acids. Germline CDR1 SGHTA, CDR2 FQGTGA. CDR3 region: CASSLRTGPQYF. CDR3 sequence (DNA): TGTGCCAGCAGCTTAAGGACAGGGCCGCAGTATTTT. The variable domain in full, completed from reference TRBV7-3 and TRBJ2-3, reads GAGVSQTPSNKVTEKGKYVELRCDPISGHTALYWYRQSLGQGPEFLIYFQGTGAADDSGLPNDRFFAVRPEGSVSTLKIQRTERGDSAVYLCASSLRTGPQYFGPGTRLTVL.

J is TRBJ1-1 and V is TRBV9; D not certain. Germline CDR1 and CDR2: SGDLS and YYNGEE. Trimming left V 1 base short and J 1 base short, with 8 bases between. The CDR3 spans 14 residues. The CDR3 DNA is TGTGCCAGCAGCGTATCCAGCACGAACACTGAAGCTTTCTTT. It codes for CASSVSSTNTEAFF.

This chain connects TRBV9 to TRBJ2-3; a possible D gene is TRBD1 (5 bases). The CDR3 totals 16 residues. V was cut by 4 bases and J by 4 bases, with 19 bases left in between. CDR1 is SGDLS, CDR2 YYNGEE, per germline. The chain's CDR3 is CASSLLAGLGADTQYF. DNA of the CDR3: TGTGCCAGCAGCCTTTTGGCAGGGTTAGGGGCAGATACGCAGTATTTT. The whole variable domain, filled in from reference TRBV9 and TRBJ2-3, reads DSGVTQTPKHLITATGQRVTLRCSPRSGDLSVYWYQQSLDQGLQFLIQYYNGEERAKGNILERFSAQQFPDLHSELNLSSLELGDSALYFCASSLLAGLGADTQYFGPGTRLTVL.

This chain uses TRBV28 with TRBJ1-5; D is ambiguous. CDR3 length: 14 amino acids. Trimming took off 3 bases at V and 2 bases at J, with 8 bases between the two ends. Germline V gene lookup returns CDR1 MDHEN and CDR2 SYDVKM. As DNA, the CDR3 is TGTGCCAGCAGTTTGGGTACAGGCAATCAGCCCCAGCATTTT. Residues: CASSLGTGNQPQHF.

The V call is TRBV5-6, the J call TRBJ2-5; 8 bases match TRBD1. The DNA end favors TRBJ2-7, so the J call may be wrong. The germline CDR1 and CDR2 sequences are SGHDT and YYEEEE. This CDR3 spans 14 amino acids. This chain's CDR3 is CASSLGQGAYEQYF. The CDR3 DNA follows: TGTGCCAGCAGCCTTGGACAGGGCGCCTACGAGCAGTACTTC.

V gene TRBV5-1 combines with J gene TRBJ2-5; TRBD2 might be the D (6 bases). V was shortened by 0 bases and J by 1 base, with 7 bases between the two germline ends. Germline CDR1 and CDR2: SGHRS and YFSETQ. The CDR3 contains 14 residues. CDR3 residues: CASSLGEAQETQYF. In DNA form, the CDR3 reads TGCGCCAGCAGCTTGGGGGAGGCCCAAGAGACCCAGTACTTC. Variable domain in full (rest from reference TRBV5-1 and TRBJ2-5): KAGVTQTPRYLIKTRGQQVTLSCSPISGHRSVSWYQQTPGQGLQFLFEYFSETQRNKGNFPGRFSGRQFSNSRSEMNVSTLELGDSALYLCASSLGEAQETQYFGPGTRLLVL.

The CDR3 protein is CSVEDLLTGIGYNEQFF. The DNA for the CDR3 is TGCAGCGTTGAAGATCTTCTGACAGGGATAGGCTACAATGAGCAGTTCTTC. This rearrangement joins TRBV29-1 to TRBJ2-1, with TRBD1 identical over 7 bases. The germline gives CDR1 SQVTM, CDR2 ANQGSEA. Germline trimming cut 0 bases from V and 3 bases from J; bases unmatched to any gene: 11. The CDR3 runs to 17 residues.

This clone has just a few counts. The chain employs TRBV28 and TRBJ2-3; D is unresolved. In germline, CDR1 is MDHEN, CDR2 SYDVKM. V gave up 6 bases and J gave up 0 bases, with 7 bases separating them. The CDR3 totals 13 residues. CDR3: CASSLLSTDTQYF. In nucleotides, the CDR3 is TGTGCCAGCAGCCTCCTCAGCACAGATACGCAGTATTTT.

This clone appeared a single time. This chain's CDR3 is CASSLKGYNEQFF. In DNA, the CDR3 is TGTGCCAGCAGCTTGAAGGGTTACAATGAGCAGTTCTTC. J is TRBJ2-1 and V is TRBV5-4; D ambiguous. This CDR3 is 13 amino acids long. V was pared by 1 base and J by 4 bases, with 6 bases between. Germline-derived CDR1 and CDR2 are SGHNT and YYREEE (reference sequence).

Notes on this clone: Additional DNA sequences in this sample encode the identical CDR3. The chain is built from TRBV10-3 and TRBJ2-1, with D unclear. Looked up from germline, CDR1 is ENHRY and CDR2 is SYGVKD. The CDR3 extends over 12 amino acids. The germline V and J ends were trimmed by 2 bases and 4 bases, with 3 bases remaining between them. CDR3 bases: TGTGCCATCAGTGAGGGGTACAATGAGCAGTTCTTC. Translation gives CAISEGYNEQFF.

This clone was counted only a few times. The rearrangement links TRBV30 to TRBJ2-7, with unresolved D. In germline, CDR1 is GTSNPN, CDR2 SVGIG (reference sequence). This CDR3 is built from 12 residues. The V end was cut by 6 bases, the J end by 3 bases, with 12 bases between. As DNA, the CDR3 is TGTGCCTGTTCCCCTATAAACTACGAGCAGTACTTC. It yields the protein CACSPINYEQYF. Full variable domain (rest looked up from reference TRBV30 and TRBJ2-7): SQTIHQWPATLVQPVGSPLSLECTVEGTSNPNLYWYRQAAGRGLQLLFYSVGIGQISSEVPQNLSASRPQDRQFILSSKKLLLSDSGFYLCACSPINYEQYFGPGTRLTVT.

This clone was seen only once. V is TRBV2 and J is TRBJ2-7; D may match TRBD1 or TRBD2 (5 bases each). The V and J ends lost 4 bases and 2 bases respectively, with 9 bases between them. Germline V gene sequence: CDR1 SNHLY, CDR2 FYNNEI. This CDR3 has 13 amino acids. The CDR3 DNA reads as TGTGCCAGCAGTGTGAGGGGCCCCTACGAGCAGTACTTC. Its translation is CASSVRGPYEQYF.

The CDR3 loop reads CASSEAVGTDTQYF. The CDR3 nucleotides are TGTGCCAGCAGTGAAGCGGTTGGCACAGATACGCAGTATTTT. The chain carries TRBV2 and TRBJ2-3; no reliable D call. The ends were cut back, 0 bases at V and 1 base at J, with 5 bases in the middle. Germline CDR1 is SNHLY and CDR2 is FYNNEI. The CDR3 sequence is 14 residues long. Filled out from reference TRBV2 and TRBJ2-3, the complete variable domain reads EPEVTQTPSHQVTQMGQEVILRCVPISNHLYFYWYRQILGQKVEFLVSFYNNEISEKSEIFDDQFSVERPDGSNFTLKIRSTKLEDSAMYFCASSEAVGTDTQYFGPGTRLTVL.

The genes are TRBV30 and TRBJ1-2, with a weak D call TRBD1 (5 bases). The V gene lost 3 bases and the J gene lost 1 base, with 12 bases spanning the gap. CDR1 is GTSNPN and CDR2 is SVGIG in the germline V gene (reference sequence). This CDR3 is 14 amino acids long. CDR3 coding DNA: TGTGCCTGGAGAATTCAGGGATTTAACTATGGCTACACCTTC. It codes for CAWRIQGFNYGYTF.

The chain recombines TRBV5-4 with TRBJ2-3, with 7 bases that match TRBD1. The ends lost 4 bases at V and 7 bases at J; junction bases unmatched: 9. The CDR3 is 14 residues long. The germline gives CDR1 SGHNT, CDR2 YYREEE (reference sequence). CDR3 nucleotide sequence: TGTGCCAGCAGCCGGCCTCAGGGGGTAAATACGCAGTATTTT. Translated: CASSRPQGVNTQYF.

The chain couples TRBV4-2 to TRBJ1-4, with a possible D match to TRBD1 (6 bases). Germline V gene data show CDR1 as LGHNA and CDR2 as YNFKEQ. V lost 2 bases and J 5 bases, leaving 15 bases between the germline ends. The CDR3 sequence is 16 residues long. The CDR3 DNA sequence: TGTGCCAGCAGCCAATCGCCCGGGGGCAGAAATGAAAAACTGTTTTTT. This sequence encodes CASSQSPGGRNEKLFF.

This rearrangement joins TRBV6-5 to TRBJ1-5; 7 bases are a match to TRBD1. V lost 2 bases to trimming and J lost 10 bases; unmatched junction nucleotides: 8. The CDR3 has 14 amino acids. Germline V gives CDR1 MNHEY, CDR2 SVGAGI. Written as DNA, the CDR3 is TGTGCCAGCAGTTACGCGGACAGGTCCTCACCCCAGCATTTT. Protein product: CASSYADRSSPQHF.

This clone was observed a few times. The chain carries TRBV29-1 and TRBJ1-4, with a possible D match to TRBD1 (6 bases). Per the germline V gene, CDR1 is SQVTM and CDR2 is ANQGSEA. The CDR3 loop spans 15 amino acids. V lost 0 bases and J 4 bases, leaving 12 bases between the germline ends. CDR3 loop: CSVEDGSGDNEKLFF. The DNA for the CDR3 is TGCAGCGTTGAAGATGGGTCAGGGGATAATGAAAAACTGTTTTTT. The entire variable domain, with the rest obtained from reference TRBV29-1 and TRBJ1-4, is as follows: SAVISQKPSRDICQRGTSLTIQCQVDSQVTMMFWYRQQPGQSLTLIATANQGSEATYESGFVIDKFPISRPNLTFSTLTVSNMSPEDSSIYLCSVEDGSGDNEKLFFGSGTQLSVL.